Listed below are T cell receptor beta chains from one sample, sequenced in a study of blood T cell repertoires in COVID-19. Data came from immunoSEQ multiplex PCR; TCRdb stores just in-frame clones and leaves some out. The sample includes 250,000 to 300,000 clones, less than 90% seen only once; the top ten take approximately 12%. The sequencing sample was made of peripheral blood. These receptors originate from a woman in her twenties or thirties with COVID-19, enrolled during active disease. Both conserved end residues are part of each CDR3. The D gene is left open where the match is weak. Clone size is stated in some rows and not others, as once, few, many or a class when expanded.

clone size: .
D gene: TRBD1
J gene: TRBJ1-2
V gene: TRBV5-4
CDR3 protein: CASSLVAGGGNGYTF
CDR3 DNA: TGTGCCAGCAGCTTGGTCGCCGGAGGGGGCAATGGCTACACCTTC

clone size: .
D gene: TRBD1
J gene: TRBJ1-5
V gene: TRBV4-1
CDR3 protein: CASSQGGGQGSNQPQHF
CDR3 DNA: TGCGCCAGCAGCCAAGGCGGCGGACAGGGGAGCAATCAGCCCCAGCATTTT

clone size: .
D gene: .
J gene: TRBJ1-2
V gene: TRBV7-2
CDR3 protein: CASSQRRHYGYTF
CDR3 DNA: TGTGCCAGCAGCCAAAGGCGGCACTATGGCTACACCTTC

clone size: .
D gene: .
J gene: TRBJ1-6
V gene: TRBV28
CDR3 protein: CASSPDSFSPLHF
CDR3 DNA: TGTGCCAGCAGCCCGGACTCCTTCTCACCCCTCCACTTT

clone size: once
D gene: .
J gene: TRBJ1-1
V gene: TRBV6-5
CDR3 protein: CASSPFGQLKAFF
CDR3 DNA: TGTGCCAGCAGCCCCTTCGGACAGCTAAAAGCTTTCTTT

clone size: .
D gene: TRBD1
J gene: TRBJ2-7
V gene: TRBV11-2
CDR3 protein: CASSLGTGAYEQYF
CDR3 DNA: TGTGCCAGCAGCTTGGGGACAGGAGCCTACGAGCAGTACTTC

clone size: .
D gene: TRBD2
J gene: TRBJ2-3
V gene: TRBV5-1
CDR3 protein: CASSPGGLGDTQYF
CDR3 DNA: TGCGCCAGCAGCCCGGGGGGGCTGGGGGATACGCAGTATTTT

clone size: .
D gene: .
J gene: TRBJ2-5
V gene: TRBV5-6
CDR3 protein: CASSSSGGDRWRETQYF
CDR3 DNA: TGTGCCAGCAGCTCTTCCGGCGGGGATAGGTGGAGAGAGACCCAGTACTTC

clone size: .
D gene: .
J gene: TRBJ2-1
V gene: TRBV21-1
CDR3 protein: CARRRGHYNEQFF
CDR3 DNA: TGTGCCCGGCGGCGGGGCCACTACAATGAGCAGTTCTTC

clone size: .
D gene: .
J gene: TRBJ1-1
V gene: TRBV19
CDR3 protein: CASWEGTEAFF
CDR3 DNA: TGTGCCAGCTGGGAGGGCACTGAAGCTTTCTTT

clone size: once
D gene: .
J gene: TRBJ1-2
V gene: TRBV18
CDR3 protein: CASSYGEGGYTF
CDR3 DNA: TGTGCCAGCTCGTACGGAGAAGGTGGCTACACCTTC

clone size: .
D gene: .
J gene: TRBJ1-4
V gene: TRBV30
CDR3 protein: CAWNPGQGTNEKLFF
CDR3 DNA: TGTGCCTGGAATCCTGGTCAGGGAACTAATGAAAAACTGTTTTTT

clone size: .
D gene: TRBD1
J gene: TRBJ2-7
V gene: TRBV7-8
CDR3 protein: CASSSTRTGGLGEQYF
CDR3 DNA: TGTGCCAGCAGCTCTACCCGGACAGGGGGCTTGGGCGAGCAGTACTTC

clone size: .
D gene: .
J gene: TRBJ1-3
V gene: TRBV19
CDR3 protein: CASSIKGMSGNTIYF
CDR3 DNA: TGTGCCAGTAGTATCAAGGGGATGTCTGGAAACACCATATATTTT

clone size: .
D gene: TRBD1
J gene: TRBJ1-1
V gene: TRBV5-1
CDR3 protein: CASSPQTGIGTEAFF
CDR3 DNA: TGCGCCAGCAGCCCTCAGACAGGGATTGGGACTGAAGCTTTCTTT

clone size: .
D gene: TRBD1
J gene: TRBJ1-1
V gene: TRBV10-3
CDR3 protein: CAISEFGTGGAEAFF
CDR3 DNA: TGTGCCATCAGTGAGTTTGGGACAGGGGGTGCTGAAGCTTTCTTT

clone size: .
D gene: TRBD2
J gene: TRBJ2-5
V gene: TRBV5-1
CDR3 protein: CASSFGGYQETQYF
CDR3 DNA: TGCGCCAGCAGCTTCGGGGGGTACCAAGAGACCCAGTACTTC

clone size: .
D gene: .
J gene: TRBJ1-2
V gene: TRBV19
CDR3 protein: CASSVRRNYGYTF
CDR3 DNA: TGTGCCAGTAGTGTTAGGAGAAACTATGGCTACACCTTC

clone size: .
D gene: .
J gene: TRBJ2-1
V gene: TRBV6-5
CDR3 protein: CASRGLLHPNEQFF
CDR3 DNA: TGTGCCAGCAGGGGCCTCCTTCATCCCAATGAGCAGTTCTTC

clone size: .
D gene: TRBD2
J gene: TRBJ2-3
V gene: TRBV11-2
CDR3 protein: CASSLGMAGGQGDTQYF
CDR3 DNA: TGTGCCAGCAGCTTAGGGATGGCGGGGGGCCAGGGAGATACGCAGTATTTT

clone size: .
D gene: TRBD1
J gene: TRBJ1-1
V gene: TRBV6-5
CDR3 protein: CASSPTGGSTEAFF
CDR3 DNA: TGTGCCAGCAGCCCAACAGGGGGGAGCACTGAAGCTTTCTTT

clone size: many
D gene: .
J gene: TRBJ1-5
V gene: TRBV12-5
CDR3 protein: CASGLVRITGGDINQPQHF
CDR3 DNA: TGTGCTAGTGGTTTGGTACGAATCACCGGGGGGGATATCAATCAGCCCCAGCATTTT

clone size: few
D gene: TRBD1
J gene: TRBJ1-6
V gene: TRBV5-5
CDR3 protein: CASSWTGEYNSPLHF
CDR3 DNA: TGTGCCAGCAGCTGGACAGGGGAATATAATTCACCCCTCCACTTT

clone size: .
D gene: TRBD1
J gene: TRBJ2-7
V gene: TRBV15
CDR3 protein: CATSRDNRGFNYEQYF
CDR3 DNA: TGTGCCACCAGCAGAGACAACAGGGGTTTCAACTACGAGCAGTACTTC

clone size: .
D gene: TRBD2
J gene: TRBJ2-1
V gene: TRBV7-8
CDR3 protein: CASSPHSGGSSSYNEQFF
CDR3 DNA: TGTGCCAGCAGTCCCCATAGCGGGGGGTCCAGCTCCTACAATGAGCAGTTCTTC

clone size: .
D gene: TRBD2
J gene: TRBJ2-3
V gene: TRBV27
CDR3 protein: CASRLAGTDTQYF
CDR3 DNA: TGTGCCAGCAGACTAGCGGGGACAGATACGCAGTATTTT

clone size: .
D gene: TRBD1
J gene: TRBJ2-5
V gene: TRBV25-1
CDR3 protein: CASSETGTKTQYF
CDR3 DNA: TGTGCCAGCAGTGAGACAGGGACGAAGACCCAGTACTTC